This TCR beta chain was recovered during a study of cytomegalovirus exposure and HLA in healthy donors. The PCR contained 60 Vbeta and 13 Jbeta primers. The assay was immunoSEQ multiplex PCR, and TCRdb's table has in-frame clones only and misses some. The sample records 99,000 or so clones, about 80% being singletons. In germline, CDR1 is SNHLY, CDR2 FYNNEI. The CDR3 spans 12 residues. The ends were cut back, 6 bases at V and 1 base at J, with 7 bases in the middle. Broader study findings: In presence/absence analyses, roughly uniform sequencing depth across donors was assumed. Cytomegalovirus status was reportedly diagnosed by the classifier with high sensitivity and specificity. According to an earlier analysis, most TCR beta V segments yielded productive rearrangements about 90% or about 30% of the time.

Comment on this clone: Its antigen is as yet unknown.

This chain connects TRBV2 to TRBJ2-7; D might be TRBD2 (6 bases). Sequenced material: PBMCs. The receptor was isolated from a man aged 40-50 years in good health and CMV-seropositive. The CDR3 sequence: CASRTSSYEQYF. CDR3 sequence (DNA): TGTGCCAGCAGGACTAGTTCCTACGAGCAGTACTTC.